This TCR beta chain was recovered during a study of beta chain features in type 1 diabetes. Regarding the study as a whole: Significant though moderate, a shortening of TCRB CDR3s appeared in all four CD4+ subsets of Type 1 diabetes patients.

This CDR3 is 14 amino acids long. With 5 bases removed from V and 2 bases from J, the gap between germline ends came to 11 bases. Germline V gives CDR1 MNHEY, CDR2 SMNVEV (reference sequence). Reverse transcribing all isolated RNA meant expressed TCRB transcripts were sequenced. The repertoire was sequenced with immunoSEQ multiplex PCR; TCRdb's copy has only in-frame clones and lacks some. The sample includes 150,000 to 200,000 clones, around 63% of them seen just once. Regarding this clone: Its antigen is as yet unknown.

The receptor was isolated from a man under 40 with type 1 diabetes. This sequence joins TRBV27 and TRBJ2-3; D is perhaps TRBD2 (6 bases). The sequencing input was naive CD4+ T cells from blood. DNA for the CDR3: TGTGCCAGCAGTCTAGCGACCTACACAGATACGCAGTATTTT. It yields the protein CASSLATYTDTQYF.